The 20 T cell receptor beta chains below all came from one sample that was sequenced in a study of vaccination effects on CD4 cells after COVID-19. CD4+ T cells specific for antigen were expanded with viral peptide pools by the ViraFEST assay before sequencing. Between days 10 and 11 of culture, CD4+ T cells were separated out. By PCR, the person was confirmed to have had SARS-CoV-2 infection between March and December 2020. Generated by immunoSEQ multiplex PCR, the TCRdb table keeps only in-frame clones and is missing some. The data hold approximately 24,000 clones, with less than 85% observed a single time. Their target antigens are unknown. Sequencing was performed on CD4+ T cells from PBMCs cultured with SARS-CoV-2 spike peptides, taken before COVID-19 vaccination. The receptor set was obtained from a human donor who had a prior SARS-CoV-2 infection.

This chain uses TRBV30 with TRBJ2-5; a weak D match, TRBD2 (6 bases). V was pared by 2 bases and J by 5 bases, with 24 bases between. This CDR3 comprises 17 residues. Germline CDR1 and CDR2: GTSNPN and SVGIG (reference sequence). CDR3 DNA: TGTGCCTGGAGTCCGGGGGAGATCGGCGTGGGCCGGGAGACCCAGTACTTC. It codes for CAWSPGEIGVGRETQYF.

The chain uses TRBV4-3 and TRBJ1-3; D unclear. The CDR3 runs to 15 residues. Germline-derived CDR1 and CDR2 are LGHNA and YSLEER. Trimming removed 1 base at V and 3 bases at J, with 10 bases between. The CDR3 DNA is TGCGCCAGCAGCCAAGCGGTTTATGTTGGAAACACCATATATTTT. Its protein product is CASSQAVYVGNTIYF.

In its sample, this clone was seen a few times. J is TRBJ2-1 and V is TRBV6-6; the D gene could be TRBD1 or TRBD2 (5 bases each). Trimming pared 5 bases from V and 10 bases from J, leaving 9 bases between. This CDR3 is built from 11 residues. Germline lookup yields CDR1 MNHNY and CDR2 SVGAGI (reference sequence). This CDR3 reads CASSPRDEQFF. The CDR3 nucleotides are TGTGCCAGCAGTCCTAGGGACGAGCAGTTCTTC.

As DNA, the CDR3 is TGTGCCAGCAGCTTGGGCAGGGGGACCGGTCCAAACGATGAGCAGTTCTTC. Translating gives CASSLGRGTGPNDEQFF. This rearrangement joins TRBV11-3 to TRBJ2-1; 7 nucleotides match TRBD1. CDR1 is SGHNT and CDR2 is YENEEA in the germline V gene. V trimming: 3 bases; J trimming: 8 bases; junction bases outside the gene matches: 16. CDR3 length: 17 residues.

The CDR3 is CASSVQGARNQPQHF. The CDR3 DNA follows: TGTGCCAGCAGCGTACAGGGGGCCCGCAATCAGCCCCAGCATTTT. The rearrangement uses TRBV6-5 and TRBJ1-5; TRBD1 aligns across 9 bases. V was clipped by 6 bases and J by 2 bases; unmatched bases: 5. This CDR3 is built from 15 residues. CDR1 is MNHEY, CDR2 SVGAGI, per germline.

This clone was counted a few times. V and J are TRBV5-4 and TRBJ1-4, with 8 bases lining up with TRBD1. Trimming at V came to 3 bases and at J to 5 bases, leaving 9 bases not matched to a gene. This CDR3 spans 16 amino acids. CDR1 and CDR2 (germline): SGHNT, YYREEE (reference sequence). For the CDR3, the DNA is TGTGCCAGCAGCTCGCGACCAGGGGGCTTGAATGAAAAACTGTTTTTT. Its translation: CASSSRPGGLNEKLFF.

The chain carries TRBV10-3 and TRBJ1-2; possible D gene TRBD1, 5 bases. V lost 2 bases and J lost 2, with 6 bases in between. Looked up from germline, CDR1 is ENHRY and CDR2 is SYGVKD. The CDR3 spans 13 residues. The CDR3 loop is CAISENRNYGYTF. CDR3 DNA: TGTGCCATCAGTGAGAACAGGAACTATGGCTACACCTTC.

The CDR3 region is CASSRTGTSGAPDTQYF. DNA for the CDR3: TGTGCCAGCAGCAGAACCGGGACTAGCGGGGCCCCAGATACGCAGTATTTT. This chain links TRBV9 with TRBJ2-3; 13 positions match TRBD2. This CDR3 is built from 17 residues. Germline V gene data show CDR1 as SGDLS and CDR2 as YYNGEE. The V segment lost 4 bases and the J segment 4 bases; nucleotides outside the gene matches: 9.

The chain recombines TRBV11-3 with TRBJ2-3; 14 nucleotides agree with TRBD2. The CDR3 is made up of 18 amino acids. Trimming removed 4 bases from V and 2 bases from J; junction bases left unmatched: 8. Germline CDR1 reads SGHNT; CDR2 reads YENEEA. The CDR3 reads CASSSGLAGGLFTDTQYF. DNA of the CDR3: TGTGCCAGCAGCTCCGGACTAGCGGGAGGCCTTTTCACAGATACGCAGTATTTT.

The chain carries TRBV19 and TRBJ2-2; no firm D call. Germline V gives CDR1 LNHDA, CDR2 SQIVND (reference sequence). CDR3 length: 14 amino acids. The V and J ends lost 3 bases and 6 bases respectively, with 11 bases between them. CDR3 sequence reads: CASSIVGLAGELFF. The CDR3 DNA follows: TGTGCCAGTAGTATTGTTGGGTTGGCCGGGGAGCTGTTTTTT.

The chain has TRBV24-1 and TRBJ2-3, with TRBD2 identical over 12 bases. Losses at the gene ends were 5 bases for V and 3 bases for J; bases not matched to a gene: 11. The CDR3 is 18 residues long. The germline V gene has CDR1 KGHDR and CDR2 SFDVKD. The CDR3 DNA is TGTGCCACCAGTGGCGATAGGCTAGCGGGAGGGCTGACAGATACGCAGTATTTT. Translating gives CATSGDRLAGGLTDTQYF.

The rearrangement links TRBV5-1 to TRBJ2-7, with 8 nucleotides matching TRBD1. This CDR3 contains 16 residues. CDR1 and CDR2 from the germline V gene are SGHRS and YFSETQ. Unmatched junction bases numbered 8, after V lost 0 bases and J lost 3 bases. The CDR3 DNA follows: TGCGCCAGCAGCTTGGCCCTGACAGGGGTAAGCTACGAGCAGTACTTC. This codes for CASSLALTGVSYEQYF.

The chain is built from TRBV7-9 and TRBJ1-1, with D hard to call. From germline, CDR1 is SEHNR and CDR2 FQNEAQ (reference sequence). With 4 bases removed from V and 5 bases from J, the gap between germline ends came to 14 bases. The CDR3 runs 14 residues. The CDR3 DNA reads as TGTGCCAGCAGCTCGTGGGGTTTGGGGACTGAAGCTTTCTTT. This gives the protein CASSSWGLGTEAFF.

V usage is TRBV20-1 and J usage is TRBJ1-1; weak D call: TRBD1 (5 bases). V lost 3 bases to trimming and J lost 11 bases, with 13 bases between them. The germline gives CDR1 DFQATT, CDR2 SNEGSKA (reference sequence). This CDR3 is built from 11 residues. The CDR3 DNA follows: TGCAGTGCTAGCGGGCTTAAGGGGGCTTTCTTT. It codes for CSASGLKGAFF.

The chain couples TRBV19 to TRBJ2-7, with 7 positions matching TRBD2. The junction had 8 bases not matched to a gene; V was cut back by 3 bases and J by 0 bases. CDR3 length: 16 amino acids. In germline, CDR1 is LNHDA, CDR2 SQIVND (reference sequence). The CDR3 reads CASSIFPLATSYEQYF. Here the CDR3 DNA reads TGTGCCAGTAGTATTTTCCCACTAGCGACCTCCTACGAGCAGTACTTC.

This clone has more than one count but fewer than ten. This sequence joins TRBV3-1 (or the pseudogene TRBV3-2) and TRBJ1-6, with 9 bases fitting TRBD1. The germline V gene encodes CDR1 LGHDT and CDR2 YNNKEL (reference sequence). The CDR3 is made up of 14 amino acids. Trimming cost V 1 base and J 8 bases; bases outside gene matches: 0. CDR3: CASSQGTGDSPLHF. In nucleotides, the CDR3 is TGTGCCAGCAGCCAAGGGACAGGGGATTCACCCCTCCACTTT.

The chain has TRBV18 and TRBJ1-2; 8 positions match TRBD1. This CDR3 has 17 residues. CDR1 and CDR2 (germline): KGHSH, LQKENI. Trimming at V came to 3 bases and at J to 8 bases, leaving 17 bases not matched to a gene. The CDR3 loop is CASSPSTGTGSLGGYTF. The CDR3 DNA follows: TGTGCCAGCTCACCGTCGACAGGGACAGGCTCGTTAGGAGGCTACACCTTC.

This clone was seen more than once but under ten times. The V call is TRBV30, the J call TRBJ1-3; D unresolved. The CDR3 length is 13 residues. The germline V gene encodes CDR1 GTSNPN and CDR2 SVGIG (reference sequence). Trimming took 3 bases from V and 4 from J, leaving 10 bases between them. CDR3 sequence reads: CAWSPEWGNTIYF. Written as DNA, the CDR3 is TGTGCCTGGAGCCCGGAATGGGGAAACACCATATATTTT.

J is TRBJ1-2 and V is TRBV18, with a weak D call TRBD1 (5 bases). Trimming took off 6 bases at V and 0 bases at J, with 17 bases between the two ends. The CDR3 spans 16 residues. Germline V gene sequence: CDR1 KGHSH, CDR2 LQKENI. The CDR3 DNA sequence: TGTGCCAGCTCCCAGTCAACCGGGACGTCTAACTATGGCTACACCTTC. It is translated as CASSQSTGTSNYGYTF.

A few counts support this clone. The CDR3 DNA reads TGCGCCAGCAGCCCACAGACAGGGGGTGAGGGGACTGAAGCTTTCTTT. Protein: CASSPQTGGEGTEAFF. This rearrangement joins TRBV5-1 to TRBJ1-1; 9 bases map to TRBD1. CDR1 is SGHRS and CDR2 is YFSETQ in the germline V gene. The ends lost 4 bases at V and 5 bases at J; junction bases unmatched: 12. The CDR3 has 16 amino acids.